The sequence of this T cell receptor (beta chain) was determined in a study of T-cell reconstitution after alpha-beta-depleted transplantation in children. A library of TCRbeta sequences, prepared with unique molecular identifiers, was generated. A single record per CDR3 protein comes from TCRdb applying MiXCR to the PCR reads. The repertoire has 150,000 to 200,000 distinct CDR3 sequences, 6% to 7% of them found once; the top ten carry around 3%. This CDR3 spans 16 amino acids. The sample holds a few counts of this clonotype. Sequenced material: PBMCs from the stem cell graft donor, taken from the stem cell graft. This sequence was found in a human donor who donated a stem cell graft to a child with Wiskott-Aldrich syndrome. This sequence joins TRBV21-1 and TRBJ2-3; the table's TRBD1 call for D was not verified on the DNA. TRBV21-1 represents a pseudogene. CDR3 nucleotides: TGTGCCAGCAGCAACCCCCGAGACAGAGGCACAGATACGCAGTATTTT. This codes for CASSNPRDRGTDTQYF.